In this sample, the clone carrying this T cell receptor beta chain turned up many times. This specimen belongs to a study of T cells in Graves' hyperthyroidism and ophthalmopathy. Study details: Peripheral blood was collected at initial diagnosis, before any treatment.

CDR3 length: 17 amino acids. V shed 1 base and J 0 bases; nucleotides not matched to a gene: 6. From germline, CDR1 is SGHAT and CDR2 FQNNGV. Patients were excluded for uncontrolled infection, other autoimmune disease, pregnancy or lactation. RNA transcripts served as the template for amplifying TCR beta CDR3 regions. The primer set for the first-round RT-PCR of the TCR CDR3 was HTBI. TCRdb redid the calling of the multiplex PCR reads with MiXCR, one entry per CDR3 protein. This table has 250,000 to 300,000 distinct CDR3 sequences, roughly 15% appearing once. This chain connects TRBV11-2 to TRBJ2-1; TRBD2 aligns across 7 bases. Sequencing input: blood. The receptor comes from a woman between 45 and 65 years old with Graves' hyperthyroidism that later progressed to Graves' ophthalmopathy. Written as DNA, the CDR3 is TGTGCCAGCAGCTTAGGGGTGGTAGCGGGCTCCTACAATGAGCAGTTCTTC. Translating gives CASSLGVVAGSYNEQFF.